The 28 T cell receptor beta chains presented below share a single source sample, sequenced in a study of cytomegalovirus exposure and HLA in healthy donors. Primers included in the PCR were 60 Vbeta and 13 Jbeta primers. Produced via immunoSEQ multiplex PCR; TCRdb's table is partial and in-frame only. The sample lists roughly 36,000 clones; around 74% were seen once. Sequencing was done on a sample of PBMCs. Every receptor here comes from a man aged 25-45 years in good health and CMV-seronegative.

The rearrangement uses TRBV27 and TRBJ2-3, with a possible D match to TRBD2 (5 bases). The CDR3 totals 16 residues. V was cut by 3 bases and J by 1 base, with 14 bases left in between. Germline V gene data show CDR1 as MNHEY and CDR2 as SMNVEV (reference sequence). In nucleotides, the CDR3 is TGTGCCAGCAGTTTCCAAGCGAGGGTTGGCACAGATACGCAGTATTTT. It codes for CASSFQARVGTDTQYF.

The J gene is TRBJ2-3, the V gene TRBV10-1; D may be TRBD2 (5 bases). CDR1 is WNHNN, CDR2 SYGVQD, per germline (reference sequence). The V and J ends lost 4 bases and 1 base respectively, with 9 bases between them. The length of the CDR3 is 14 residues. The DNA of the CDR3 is TGCGCCAGCAGTGCGGACTCAGGCACAGATACGCAGTATTTT. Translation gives CASSADSGTDTQYF.

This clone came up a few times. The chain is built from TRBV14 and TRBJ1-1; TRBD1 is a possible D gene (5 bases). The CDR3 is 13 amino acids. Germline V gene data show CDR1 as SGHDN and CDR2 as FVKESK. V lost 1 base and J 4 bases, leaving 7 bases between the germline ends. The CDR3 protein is CASSQAGFTEAFF. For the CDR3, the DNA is TGTGCCAGCAGCCAAGCAGGGTTCACTGAAGCTTTCTTT. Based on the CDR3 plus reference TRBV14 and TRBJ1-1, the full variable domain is EAGVTQFPSHSVIEKGQTVTLRCDPISGHDNLYWYRRVMGKEIKFLLHFVKESKQDESGMPNNRFLAERTGGTYSTLKVQPAELEDSGVYFCASSQAGFTEAFFGQGTRLTVV.

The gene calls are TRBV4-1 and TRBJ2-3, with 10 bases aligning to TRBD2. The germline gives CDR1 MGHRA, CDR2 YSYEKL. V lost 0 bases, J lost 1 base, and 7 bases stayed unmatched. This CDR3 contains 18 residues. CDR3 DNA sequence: TGCGCCAGCAGCCAAGATCTAGCGGGGGCGTATCGCACAGATACGCAGTATTTT. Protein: CASSQDLAGAYRTDTQYF.

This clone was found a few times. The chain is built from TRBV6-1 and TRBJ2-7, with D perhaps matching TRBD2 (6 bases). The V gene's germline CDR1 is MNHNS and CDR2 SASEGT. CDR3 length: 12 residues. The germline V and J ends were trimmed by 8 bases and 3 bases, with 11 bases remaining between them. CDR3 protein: CASGGTYYEQYF. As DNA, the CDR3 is TGTGCCAGCGGCGGGACCTACTACGAGCAGTACTTC.

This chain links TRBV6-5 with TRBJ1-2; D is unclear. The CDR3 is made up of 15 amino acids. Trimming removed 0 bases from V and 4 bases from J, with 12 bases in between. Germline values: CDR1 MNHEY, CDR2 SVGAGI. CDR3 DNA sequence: TGTGCCAGCAGTTACTCTACACACGGAGTCTATGGCTACACCTTC. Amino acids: CASSYSTHGVYGYTF.

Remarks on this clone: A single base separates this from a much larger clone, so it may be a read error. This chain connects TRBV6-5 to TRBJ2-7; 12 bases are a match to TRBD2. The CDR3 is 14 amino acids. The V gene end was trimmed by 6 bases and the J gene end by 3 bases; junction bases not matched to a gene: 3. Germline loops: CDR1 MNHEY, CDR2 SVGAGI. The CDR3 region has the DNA TGTGCCAGCAGGTCGGGACTAGCGGGCTACGAGCAGTACTTC. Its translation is CASRSGLAGYEQYF.

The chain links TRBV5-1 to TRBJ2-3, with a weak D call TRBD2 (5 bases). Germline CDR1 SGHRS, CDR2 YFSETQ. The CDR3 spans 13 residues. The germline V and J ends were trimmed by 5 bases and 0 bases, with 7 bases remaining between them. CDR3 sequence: CASRGSSTDTQYF. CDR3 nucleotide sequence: TGCGCCAGCAGGGGGAGCAGCACAGATACGCAGTATTTT.

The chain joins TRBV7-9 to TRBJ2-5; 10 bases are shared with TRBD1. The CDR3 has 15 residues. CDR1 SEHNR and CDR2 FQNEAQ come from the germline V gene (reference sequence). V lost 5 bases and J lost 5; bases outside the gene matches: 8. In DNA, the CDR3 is TGTGCCAGCAGCAAAGACAGGGGGCATTTGGAGACCCAGTACTTC. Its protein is CASSKDRGHLETQYF.

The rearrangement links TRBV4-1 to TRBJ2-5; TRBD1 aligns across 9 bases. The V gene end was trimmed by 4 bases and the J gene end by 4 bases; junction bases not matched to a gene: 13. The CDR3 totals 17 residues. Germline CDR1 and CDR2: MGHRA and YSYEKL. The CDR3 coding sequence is TGCGCCAGCAGCCTTCAAGCCGGGACAGGGAAGGGAGAGACCCAGTACTTC. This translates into CASSLQAGTGKGETQYF.

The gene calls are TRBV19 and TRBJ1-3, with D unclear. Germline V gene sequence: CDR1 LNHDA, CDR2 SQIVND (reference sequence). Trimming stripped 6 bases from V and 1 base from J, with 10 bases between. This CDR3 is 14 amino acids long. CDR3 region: CASSVGGSGNTIYF. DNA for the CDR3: TGTGCCAGTAGCGTCGGAGGGTCTGGAAACACCATATATTTT.

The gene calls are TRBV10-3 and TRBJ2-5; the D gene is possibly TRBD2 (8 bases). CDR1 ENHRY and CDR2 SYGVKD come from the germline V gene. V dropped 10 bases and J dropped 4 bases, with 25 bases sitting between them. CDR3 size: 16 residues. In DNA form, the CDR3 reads TGTGCCACCCGGGAGGGGGCGAATGCGGCCAGAGAGACCCAGTACTTC. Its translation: CATREGANAARETQYF.

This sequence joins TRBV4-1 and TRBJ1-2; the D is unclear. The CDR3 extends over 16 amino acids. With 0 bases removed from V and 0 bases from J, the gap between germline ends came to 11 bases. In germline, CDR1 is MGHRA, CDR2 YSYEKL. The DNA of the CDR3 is TGCGCCAGCAGCCAAGAGATCAACGCGGCTAACTATGGCTACACCTTC. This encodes CASSQEINAANYGYTF.

Here the CDR3 reads CASSFPNPDRGRPQETQYF. The CDR3 DNA sequence: TGTGCCAGCAGTTTTCCCAACCCGGACAGGGGGCGTCCCCAAGAGACCCAGTACTTC. The chain is built from TRBV27 and TRBJ2-5; TRBD1 aligns across 11 bases. The V gene end was trimmed by 3 bases and the J gene end by 1 base; junction bases not matched to a gene: 13. In germline, CDR1 is MNHEY, CDR2 SMNVEV (reference sequence). The CDR3 has 19 amino acids.

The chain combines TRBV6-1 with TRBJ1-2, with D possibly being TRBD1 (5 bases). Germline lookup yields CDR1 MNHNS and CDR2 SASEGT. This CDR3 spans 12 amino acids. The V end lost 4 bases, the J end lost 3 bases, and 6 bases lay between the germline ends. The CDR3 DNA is TGTGCCAGCAGTGGACAGTACTATGGCTACACCTTC. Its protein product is CASSGQYYGYTF.

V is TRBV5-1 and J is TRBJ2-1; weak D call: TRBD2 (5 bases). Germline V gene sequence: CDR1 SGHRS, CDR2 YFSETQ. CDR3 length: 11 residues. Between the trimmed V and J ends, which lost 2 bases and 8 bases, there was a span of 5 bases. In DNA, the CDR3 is TGCGCCAGCAGCTTCGGGGATGAGCAGTTCTTC. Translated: CASSFGDEQFF.

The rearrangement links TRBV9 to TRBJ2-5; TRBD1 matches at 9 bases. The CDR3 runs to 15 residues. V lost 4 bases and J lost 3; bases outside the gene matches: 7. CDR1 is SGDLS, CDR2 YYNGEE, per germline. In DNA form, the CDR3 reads TGTGCCAGCAGCCGCTCCGGGACAGGGAAAGAGACCCAGTACTTC. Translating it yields CASSRSGTGKETQYF. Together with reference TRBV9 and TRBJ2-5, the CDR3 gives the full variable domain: DSGVTQTPKHLITATGQRVTLRCSPRSGDLSVYWYQQSLDQGLQFLIQYYNGEERAKGNILERFSAQQFPDLHSELNLSSLELGDSALYFCASSRSGTGKETQYFGPGTRLLVL.

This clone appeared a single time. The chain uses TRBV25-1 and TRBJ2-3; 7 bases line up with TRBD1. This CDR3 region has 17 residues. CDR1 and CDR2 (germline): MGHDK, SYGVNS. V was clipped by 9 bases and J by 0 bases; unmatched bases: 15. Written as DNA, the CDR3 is TGTGCCAGAAACCCGGGACAGAACTCCTCTAGCACAGATACGCAGTATTTT. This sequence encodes CARNPGQNSSSTDTQYF.

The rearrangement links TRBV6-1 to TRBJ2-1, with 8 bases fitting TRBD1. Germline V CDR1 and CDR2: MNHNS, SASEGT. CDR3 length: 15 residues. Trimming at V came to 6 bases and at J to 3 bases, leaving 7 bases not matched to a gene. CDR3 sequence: CASRGQGRVYNEQFF. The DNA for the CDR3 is TGTGCCAGCAGAGGACAGGGAAGAGTCTACAATGAGCAGTTCTTC.

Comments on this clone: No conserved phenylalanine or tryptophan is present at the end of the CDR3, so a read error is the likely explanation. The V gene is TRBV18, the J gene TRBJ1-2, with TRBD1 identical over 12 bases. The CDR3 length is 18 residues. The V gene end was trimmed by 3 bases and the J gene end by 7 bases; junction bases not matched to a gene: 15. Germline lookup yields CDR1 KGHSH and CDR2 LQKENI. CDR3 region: CASSPNSGTGGTTAGYTL. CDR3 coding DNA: TGTGCCAGCTCACCTAACTCCGGGACAGGGGGCACCACCGCTGGCTACACCCTC.

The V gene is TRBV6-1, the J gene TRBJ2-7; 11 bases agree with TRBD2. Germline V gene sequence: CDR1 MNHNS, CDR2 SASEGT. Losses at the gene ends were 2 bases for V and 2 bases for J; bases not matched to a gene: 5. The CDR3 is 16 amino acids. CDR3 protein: CASSEWGSGGAYEQYF. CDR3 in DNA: TGTGCCAGCAGTGAATGGGGTAGCGGGGGGGCCTACGAGCAGTACTTC.

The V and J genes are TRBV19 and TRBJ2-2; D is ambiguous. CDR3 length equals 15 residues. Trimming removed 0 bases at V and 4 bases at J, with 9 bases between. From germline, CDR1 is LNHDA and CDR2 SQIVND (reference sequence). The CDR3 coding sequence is TGTGCCAGTAGTATAGATGGGCAGGCCACCGGGGAGCTGTTTTTT. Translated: CASSIDGQATGELFF.

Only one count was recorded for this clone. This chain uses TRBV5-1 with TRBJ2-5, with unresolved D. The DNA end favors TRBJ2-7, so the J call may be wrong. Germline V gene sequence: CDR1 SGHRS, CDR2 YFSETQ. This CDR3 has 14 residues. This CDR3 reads CASSPGYLSYEQYF. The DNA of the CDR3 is TGCGCCAGCAGCCCGGGTTACCTATCCTACGAGCAGTACTTC.

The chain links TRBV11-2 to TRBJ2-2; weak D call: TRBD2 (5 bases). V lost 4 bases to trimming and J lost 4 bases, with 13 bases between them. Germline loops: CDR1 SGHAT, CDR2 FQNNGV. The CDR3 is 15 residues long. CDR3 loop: CASSSVAGSTGELFF. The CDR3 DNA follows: TGTGCCAGCAGCTCGGTTGCGGGTAGCACCGGGGAGCTGTTTTTT.

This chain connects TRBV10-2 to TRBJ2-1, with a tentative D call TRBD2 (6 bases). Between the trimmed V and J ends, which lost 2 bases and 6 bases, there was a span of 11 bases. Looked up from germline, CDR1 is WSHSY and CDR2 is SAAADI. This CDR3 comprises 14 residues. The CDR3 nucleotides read TGCGCCAGCAGTGAGCAGACTAGTTCCAATGAGCAGTTCTTC. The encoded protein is CASSEQTSSNEQFF.

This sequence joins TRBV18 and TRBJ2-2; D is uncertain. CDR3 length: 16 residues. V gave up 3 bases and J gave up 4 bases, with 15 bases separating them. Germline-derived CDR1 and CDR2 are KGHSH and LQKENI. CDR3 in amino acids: CASSPNSPAGTGELFF. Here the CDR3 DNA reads TGTGCCAGCTCACCTAACAGTCCCGCCGGCACCGGGGAGCTGTTTTTT.

DNA for the CDR3: TGTGCCAGCAGCCTAGCGGGGGGTTCCTACGAGCAGTACTTC. Translation gives CASSLAGGSYEQYF. The V gene is TRBV13, the J gene TRBJ2-7; 11 nucleotides agree with TRBD2. This CDR3 comprises 14 residues. The germline gives CDR1 PRHDT, CDR2 FYEKMQ (reference sequence). Losses at the gene ends were 5 bases for V and 1 base for J; bases not matched to a gene: 1.

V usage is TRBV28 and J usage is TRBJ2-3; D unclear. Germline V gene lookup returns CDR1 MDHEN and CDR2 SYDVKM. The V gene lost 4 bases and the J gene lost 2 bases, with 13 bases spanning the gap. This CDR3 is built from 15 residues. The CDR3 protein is CASSSFEAHTDTQYF. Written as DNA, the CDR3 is TGTGCCAGCAGTTCTTTCGAGGCCCACACAGATACGCAGTATTTT.